This T cell receptor beta chain was captured in a study of blood T cell repertoires in COVID-19. Study context: PBMCs, B-cell-depleted T cells, or T cells provided the cDNA or gDNA that made up the material.

Donors were grouped by their self-reported clinical history. J lost 4 bases, V lost 6 bases, and 11 bases had no gene match. The germline V gene has CDR1 MNHNY and CDR2 SVGAGI (reference sequence). This CDR3 spans 15 amino acids. Source study methods: Estimation of nucleated cell counts relied on the amplification of reference gene primers. Sequencing used immunoSEQ multiplex PCR; TCRdb keeps in-frame clones, though not all of them. The V and J calls and the clone size are those of that table, but D and trimming were determined from the DNA. The sample includes 200,000 to 250,000 clones, roughly 90% of them seen just once.

The rearrangement uses TRBV6-6 and TRBJ1-2, with TRBD1 matching 7 bases. The TCR originated in a woman in her fifties or sixties in a cohort exposed to, infected with or recovered from COVID-19 (not recorded which). Material: PBMCs or T cells enriched from blood (not recorded which). The CDR3 loop reads CASSLTGAGGYGYTF. For the CDR3, the DNA is TGTGCCAGCAGCTTAACAGGGGCAGGAGGCTATGGCTACACCTTC.